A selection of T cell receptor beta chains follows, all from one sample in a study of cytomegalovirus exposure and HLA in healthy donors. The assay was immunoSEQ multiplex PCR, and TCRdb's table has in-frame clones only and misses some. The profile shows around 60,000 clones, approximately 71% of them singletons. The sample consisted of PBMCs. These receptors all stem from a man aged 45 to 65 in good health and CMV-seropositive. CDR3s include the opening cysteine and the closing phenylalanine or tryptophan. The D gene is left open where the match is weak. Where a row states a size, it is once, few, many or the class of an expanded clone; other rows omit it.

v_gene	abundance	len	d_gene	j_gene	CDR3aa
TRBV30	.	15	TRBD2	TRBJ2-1	CAWSPTSGPADEQFF
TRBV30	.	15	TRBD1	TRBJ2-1	CASISRDSYYNEQFF
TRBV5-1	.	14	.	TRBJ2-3	CASSAVSGTDTQYF
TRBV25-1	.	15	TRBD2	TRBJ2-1	CASSEFAGGNNEQFF
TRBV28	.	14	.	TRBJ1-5	CASRPGGINQPQHF
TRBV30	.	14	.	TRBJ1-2	CAWAIGGRGYGYTF
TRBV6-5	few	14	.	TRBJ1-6	CASNQGGDNSPLHF
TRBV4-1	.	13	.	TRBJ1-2	CASSQEQHYGYTF
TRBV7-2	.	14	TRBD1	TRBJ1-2	CASSSREGAYGYTF
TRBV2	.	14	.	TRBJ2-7	CASNTQGITYEQYF
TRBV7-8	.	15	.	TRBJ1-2	CASSFERTSNYGYTF
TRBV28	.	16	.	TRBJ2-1	CASSFPPGGADNEQFF
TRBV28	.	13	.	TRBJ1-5	CASTRVSNQPQHF
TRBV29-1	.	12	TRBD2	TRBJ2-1	CSVASGRNEQFF
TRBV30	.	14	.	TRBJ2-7	CAWSVAGGSYEQYF
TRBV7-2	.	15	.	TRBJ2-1	CASSLQVGSYNEQFF
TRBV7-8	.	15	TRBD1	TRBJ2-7	CASSLADRGSYEQYF
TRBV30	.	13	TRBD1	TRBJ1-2	CAEGRDRGGGYTF
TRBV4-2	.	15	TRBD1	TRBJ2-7	CASSLDRGKIYEQYF
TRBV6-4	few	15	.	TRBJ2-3	CASSDSMTDTDTQYF
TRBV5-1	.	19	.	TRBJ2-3	CASSLGFRGISTSTDTQYF
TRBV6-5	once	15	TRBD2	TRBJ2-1	CASSYGSGRAYEQFF
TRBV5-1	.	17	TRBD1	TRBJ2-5	CASSPSLGTGVQETQYF
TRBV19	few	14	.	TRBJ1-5	CASSMQGSNQPQHF
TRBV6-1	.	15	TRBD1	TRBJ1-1	CASSSHRGQNTEAFF
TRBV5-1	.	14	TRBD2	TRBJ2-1	CASSLVAGRNEQFF
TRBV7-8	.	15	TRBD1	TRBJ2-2	CASRSDRANTGELFF
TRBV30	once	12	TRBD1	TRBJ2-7	CAWDRDQYEQYF
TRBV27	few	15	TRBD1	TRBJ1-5	CASSLGTGLGQPQHF
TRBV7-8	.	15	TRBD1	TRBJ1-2	CASSSAGGADYGYTF
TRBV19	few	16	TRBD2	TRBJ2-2	CASTTGLAGFTGELFF
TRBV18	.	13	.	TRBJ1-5	CASSPPGGQPQHF
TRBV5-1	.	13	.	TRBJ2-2	CASSPQNTGELFF
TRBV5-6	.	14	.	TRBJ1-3	CASSLVGRWDTIYF
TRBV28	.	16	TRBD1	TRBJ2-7	CASSFRSKTGTYEQYF
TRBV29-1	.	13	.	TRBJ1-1	CSVSAGANTEAFF
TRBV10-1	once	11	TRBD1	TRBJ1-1	CASREGQKTFF
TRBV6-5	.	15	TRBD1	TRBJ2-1	CASSYYTGGYNEQFF
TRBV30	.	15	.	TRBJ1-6	CAWSPPRRGNSPLHF
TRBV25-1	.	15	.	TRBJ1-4	CASSEGTRLSEKLFF
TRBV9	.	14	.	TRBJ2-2	CASSVDSYTGELFF
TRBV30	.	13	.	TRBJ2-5	CAWKNRFQETQYF
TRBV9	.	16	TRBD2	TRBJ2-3	CASSVEAGSSTDTQYF
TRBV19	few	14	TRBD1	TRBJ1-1	CASSPTGWNTEAFF
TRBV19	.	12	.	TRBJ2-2	CASSIRAGELFF
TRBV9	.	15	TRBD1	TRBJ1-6	CASSVSGGGNSPLHF
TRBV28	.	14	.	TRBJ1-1	CASSFVEPNTEAFF
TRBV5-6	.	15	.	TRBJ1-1	CASSQRHRTYTEAFF
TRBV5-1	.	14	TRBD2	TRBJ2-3	CASSSSGLSDTQYF
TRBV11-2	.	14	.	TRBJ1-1	CASSLVRTDPEAFF
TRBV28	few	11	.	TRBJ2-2	CATHRFGELFF
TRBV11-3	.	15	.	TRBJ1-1	CASSLGTGSGTEAFF
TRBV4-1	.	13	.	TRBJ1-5	CASSQQGFQPQHF
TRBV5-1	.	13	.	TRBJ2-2	CASSLQGDGELFF
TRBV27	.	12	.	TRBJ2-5	CASSKGSETQYF
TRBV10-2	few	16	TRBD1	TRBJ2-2	CASTDAGTANTGELFF
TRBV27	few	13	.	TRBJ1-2	CASSPRGAGGYTF
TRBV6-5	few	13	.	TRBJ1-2	CASSLDKNYGYTF
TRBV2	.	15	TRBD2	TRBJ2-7	CASSESLAGTYEQYF